This paragraph reports one TCR beta chain. Per the study methods: Amplification with reference gene primers provided the estimates of nucleated cell counts. Measured with immunoSEQ multiplex PCR; TCRdb has only the in-frame clones, and not every one. The DNA gave D and trimming, while V, J and clone size come from that table. The repertoire holds fewer than 350,000 clones, with roughly 91% as singletons. This entry belongs to a study of blood T cell repertoires in COVID-19. Study context: Symptom resolution, clearance, or two negative PCRs marked donors in Cohort 3 as recovered. COVID-19 samples, acute and convalescent, were from the United States, Italy and Spain.

V shed 6 bases and J 7 bases; nucleotides not matched to a gene: 6. The germline gives CDR1 MNHEY, CDR2 SVGAGI. The CDR3 extends over 13 amino acids. Cohorts were based on clinical histories the participants reported. The sample was PBMCs or T cells enriched from blood (not recorded which). V is TRBV6-5 and J is TRBJ2-7; 10 nucleotides line up with TRBD2. The origin of this receptor is a woman aged 55 to 70 in a cohort exposed to, infected with or recovered from COVID-19 (not recorded which). The CDR3 spells CASRLAGAEEQYF. The CDR3, as DNA: TGTGCCAGCAGGCTAGCGGGAGCTGAAGAGCAGTACTTC.